These T cell receptor beta chains were read from a single sample in a study of CD8+ T cells in alopecia areata. Repertoires were generated with immunoSEQ multiplex PCR, while TCRdb's copy carries only in-frame clones and drops some. The sample has roughly 150,000 clones, 55% seen once; the top ten hold over 4%. Sequencing was carried out using CD4+ T cells sorted from blood. The receptors originated from a human donor in good health. CDR3s include the opening cysteine and the closing phenylalanine or tryptophan. The D gene is left open where the match is weak. Clone size appears in some rows only: once, few, many, or a class for an expanded clone.

clone_size: few; j_call: TRBJ2-5; v_call: TRBV6-6; d_call: TRBD2; cdr3_aa: CASSPRVAGGGETQYF; cdr3_nt: TGTGCCAGCAGTCCTCGGGTTGCGGGAGGTGGCGAGACCCAGTACTTC
clone_size: NA; j_call: TRBJ1-5; v_call: TRBV28; d_call: NA; cdr3_aa: CASRGTHSNQPQHF; cdr3_nt: TGTGCCAGCAGGGGGACACATAGCAATCAGCCCCAGCATTTT
clone_size: few; j_call: TRBJ2-5; v_call: TRBV29-1; d_call: NA; cdr3_aa: CSVETGYQETQYF; cdr3_nt: TGCAGCGTTGAAACAGGTTACCAAGAGACCCAGTACTTC
clone_size: NA; j_call: TRBJ2-3; v_call: TRBV11-2; d_call: TRBD2; cdr3_aa: CASSLLQTSGSTDTQYF; cdr3_nt: TGTGCCAGCAGCTTACTTCAGACTAGCGGAAGCACAGATACGCAGTATTTT
clone_size: NA; j_call: TRBJ1-2; v_call: TRBV7-8; d_call: NA; cdr3_aa: CASSLRRISYGYTF; cdr3_nt: TGTGCCAGCAGCCTGAGACGGATCTCCTATGGCTACACCTTC
clone_size: NA; j_call: TRBJ2-7; v_call: TRBV20-1; d_call: NA; cdr3_aa: CSAEVYEQYF; cdr3_nt: TGCAGTGCGGAGGTATACGAGCAGTACTTC
clone_size: NA; j_call: TRBJ2-1; v_call: TRBV25-1; d_call: NA; cdr3_aa: CASSPPGGRRDEQFF; cdr3_nt: TGTGCCAGCAGCCCCCCAGGAGGGAGGCGGGATGAGCAGTTCTTC
clone_size: NA; j_call: TRBJ2-5; v_call: TRBV4-1; d_call: NA; cdr3_aa: CASSQATGTSVVETQYF; cdr3_nt: TGCGCCAGCAGCCAAGCTACCGGGACCAGCGTCGTGGAGACCCAGTACTTC
clone_size: NA; j_call: TRBJ2-3; v_call: TRBV5-1; d_call: NA; cdr3_aa: CASSVGVTQYF; cdr3_nt: TGCGCCAGCAGCGTCGGGGTTACGCAGTATTTT
clone_size: NA; j_call: TRBJ2-5; v_call: TRBV29-1; d_call: TRBD1; cdr3_aa: CSVPGPGTAEETQYF; cdr3_nt: TGCAGCGTCCCCGGACCCGGGACAGCGGAAGAGACCCAGTACTTC
clone_size: NA; j_call: TRBJ2-7; v_call: TRBV20-1; d_call: NA; cdr3_aa: CSANRDDEQYF; cdr3_nt: TGCAGTGCTAACAGGGACGACGAGCAGTACTTC
clone_size: NA; j_call: TRBJ2-3; v_call: TRBV5-1; d_call: TRBD1; cdr3_aa: CASSQSGTGSNTQYF; cdr3_nt: TGCGCCAGCAGCCAATCCGGGACAGGGTCAAATACGCAGTATTTT
clone_size: NA; j_call: TRBJ2-1; v_call: TRBV25-1; d_call: NA; cdr3_aa: CASSGTADSYNEQFF; cdr3_nt: TGTGCCAGCAGTGGTACAGCGGACTCCTACAATGAGCAGTTCTTC
clone_size: NA; j_call: TRBJ2-6; v_call: TRBV15; d_call: NA; cdr3_aa: CATSVKGAGANVLTF; cdr3_nt: TGTGCCACCAGCGTCAAAGGGGCTGGGGCCAACGTCCTGACTTTC
clone_size: NA; j_call: TRBJ2-7; v_call: TRBV5-1; d_call: NA; cdr3_aa: CASSPPGRVAYEQYF; cdr3_nt: TGCGCCAGCAGCCCGCCCGGAAGGGTGGCCTACGAGCAGTACTTC
clone_size: few; j_call: TRBJ2-4; v_call: TRBV29-1; d_call: TRBD1; cdr3_aa: CSVEVWGQGVNIQYF; cdr3_nt: TGCAGCGTTGAAGTTTGGGGACAGGGGGTAAACATTCAGTACTTC
clone_size: NA; j_call: TRBJ1-2; v_call: TRBV2; d_call: TRBD1; cdr3_aa: CASKETQGGYGYTF; cdr3_nt: TGTGCCAGCAAGGAAACACAGGGGGGATATGGCTACACCTTC
clone_size: NA; j_call: TRBJ1-2; v_call: TRBV11-2; d_call: TRBD1; cdr3_aa: CASSLTGTNYGYTF; cdr3_nt: TGTGCCAGCAGCCTGACAGGGACTAACTATGGCTACACCTTC
clone_size: NA; j_call: TRBJ1-2; v_call: TRBV5-4; d_call: NA; cdr3_aa: CASSLELLNYGYTF; cdr3_nt: TGTGCCAGCAGCTTGGAACTCCTTAACTATGGCTACACCTTC
clone_size: NA; j_call: TRBJ1-1; v_call: TRBV29-1; d_call: NA; cdr3_aa: CSVARGGTEAFF; cdr3_nt: TGCAGCGTTGCGCGGGGAGGCACTGAAGCTTTCTTT
clone_size: NA; j_call: TRBJ2-7; v_call: TRBV18; d_call: NA; cdr3_aa: CASSPGSYEQYF; cdr3_nt: TGTGCCAGCTCACCAGGATCCTACGAGCAGTACTTC
clone_size: once; j_call: TRBJ2-7; v_call: TRBV29-1; d_call: NA; cdr3_aa: CSVQERGVPPVQYF; cdr3_nt: TGCAGCGTCCAAGAGCGCGGGGTACCCCCGGTGCAGTACTTC
clone_size: NA; j_call: TRBJ2-2; v_call: TRBV28; d_call: NA; cdr3_aa: CASSPGGPTGELFF; cdr3_nt: TGTGCCAGCAGCCCCGGGGGTCCCACCGGGGAGCTGTTTTTT
clone_size: few; j_call: TRBJ2-5; v_call: TRBV7-9; d_call: TRBD1; cdr3_aa: CASSFAGGSETQYF; cdr3_nt: TGTGCCAGCAGCTTCGCAGGGGGCTCAGAGACCCAGTACTTC
clone_size: few; j_call: TRBJ2-1; v_call: TRBV5-1; d_call: NA; cdr3_aa: CASSSSPAPSYNEQFF; cdr3_nt: TGCGCCAGCAGCTCCTCGCCGGCTCCTTCCTACAATGAGCAGTTCTTC
clone_size: few; j_call: TRBJ1-2; v_call: TRBV29-1; d_call: NA; cdr3_aa: CSVEGAGYGYTF; cdr3_nt: TGCAGCGTTGAAGGGGCAGGCTATGGCTACACCTTC
clone_size: NA; j_call: TRBJ2-7; v_call: TRBV27; d_call: NA; cdr3_aa: CASSKASGASYEQYF; cdr3_nt: TGTGCCAGCAGTAAAGCCTCCGGGGCCTCCTACGAGCAGTACTTC
clone_size: NA; j_call: TRBJ2-7; v_call: TRBV7-2; d_call: NA; cdr3_aa: CASSSLGEQYF; cdr3_nt: TGTGCCAGCAGCTCTCTGGGCGAGCAGTACTTC
clone_size: NA; j_call: TRBJ2-4; v_call: TRBV7-9; d_call: NA; cdr3_aa: CASSLGGAKNIQYF; cdr3_nt: TGTGCCAGCAGCTTAGGGGGGGCCAAAAACATTCAGTACTTC
clone_size: NA; j_call: TRBJ1-4; v_call: TRBV5-1; d_call: NA; cdr3_aa: CASSLPDGAEKLFF; cdr3_nt: TGCGCCAGCAGCTTGCCCGATGGTGCGGAAAAACTGTTTTTT
clone_size: NA; j_call: TRBJ1-5; v_call: TRBV28; d_call: NA; cdr3_aa: CASSSQPQHF; cdr3_nt: TGTGCCAGCAGTTCGCAGCCCCAGCATTTT
clone_size: NA; j_call: TRBJ2-1; v_call: TRBV29-1; d_call: TRBD2; cdr3_aa: CSVVLAVISYNEQFF; cdr3_nt: TGCAGCGTTGTTCTAGCGGTCATTTCCTACAATGAGCAGTTCTTC
clone_size: NA; j_call: TRBJ2-1; v_call: TRBV6-5; d_call: TRBD2; cdr3_aa: CASSATSGERNEQFF; cdr3_nt: TGTGCCAGCAGTGCGACTAGCGGGGAGAGGAATGAGCAGTTCTTC
clone_size: NA; j_call: TRBJ2-7; v_call: TRBV7-9; d_call: TRBD1; cdr3_aa: CASSLAETGKIVYEQYF; cdr3_nt: TGTGCCAGCAGCTTAGCAGAGACAGGGAAAATAGTCTACGAGCAGTACTTC
clone_size: once; j_call: TRBJ2-1; v_call: TRBV29-1; d_call: TRBD2; cdr3_aa: CSVQYTAGVLGNEQFF; cdr3_nt: TGCAGCGTTCAATACACAGCGGGAGTCCTGGGGAATGAGCAGTTCTTC
clone_size: NA; j_call: TRBJ2-7; v_call: TRBV5-1; d_call: NA; cdr3_aa: CASSLRGQATYEQYF; cdr3_nt: TGCGCCAGCAGCTTGCGAGGGCAGGCCACCTACGAGCAGTACTTC
clone_size: NA; j_call: TRBJ2-5; v_call: TRBV6-5; d_call: NA; cdr3_aa: CASSYSRYQETQYF; cdr3_nt: TGTGCCAGCAGTTACTCGCGTTATCAAGAGACCCAGTACTTC
clone_size: NA; j_call: TRBJ2-1; v_call: TRBV29-1; d_call: NA; cdr3_aa: CSVRRNAGYNEQFF; cdr3_nt: TGCAGCGTCAGACGAAACGCAGGGTACAATGAGCAGTTCTTC
clone_size: NA; j_call: TRBJ1-3; v_call: TRBV7-6; d_call: NA; cdr3_aa: CASSLGQINSGNTIYF; cdr3_nt: TGTGCCAGCAGCTTAGGTCAGATCAACTCTGGAAACACCATATATTTT
clone_size: NA; j_call: TRBJ2-7; v_call: TRBV6-5; d_call: NA; cdr3_aa: CASRGGIGDHEQYF; cdr3_nt: TGTGCCAGCAGAGGGGGGATAGGGGACCACGAGCAGTACTTC
clone_size: NA; j_call: TRBJ2-7; v_call: TRBV28; d_call: TRBD2; cdr3_aa: CASSSSYSGSLNEQYF; cdr3_nt: TGTGCCAGCAGCTCAAGTTATAGCGGGAGTCTCAACGAGCAGTACTTC
clone_size: NA; j_call: TRBJ2-3; v_call: TRBV9; d_call: NA; cdr3_aa: CASSVVSGPDTQYF; cdr3_nt: TGTGCCAGCAGCGTAGTATCGGGTCCAGATACGCAGTATTTT
clone_size: few; j_call: TRBJ2-7; v_call: TRBV29-1; d_call: NA; cdr3_aa: CSAQGGQGPYEQYF; cdr3_nt: TGCAGCGCCCAAGGCGGGCAGGGTCCCTACGAGCAGTACTTC
clone_size: few; j_call: TRBJ2-7; v_call: TRBV5-1; d_call: NA; cdr3_aa: CASSLVRGKVYEQYF; cdr3_nt: TGCGCCAGCAGCTTGGTGCGCGGGAAGGTCTACGAGCAGTACTTC
clone_size: NA; j_call: TRBJ1-2; v_call: TRBV6-1; d_call: NA; cdr3_aa: CASRADGYTF; cdr3_nt: TGTGCCAGCCGAGCAGATGGCTACACCTTC
clone_size: NA; j_call: TRBJ2-2; v_call: TRBV12-5; d_call: NA; cdr3_aa: CASATFGRNTGELFF; cdr3_nt: TGTGCTAGCGCTACATTCGGCCGGAACACCGGGGAGCTGTTTTTT
clone_size: few; j_call: TRBJ2-1; v_call: TRBV4-1; d_call: TRBD2; cdr3_aa: CASSQVFSGNSYNEQFF; cdr3_nt: TGCGCCAGCAGCCAAGTCTTTAGCGGGAATTCCTACAATGAGCAGTTCTTC
clone_size: NA; j_call: TRBJ2-1; v_call: TRBV5-1; d_call: NA; cdr3_aa: CASRKASDYNEQFF; cdr3_nt: TGCGCCAGCCGAAAGGCTAGCGACTACAATGAGCAGTTCTTC
clone_size: NA; j_call: TRBJ1-4; v_call: TRBV2; d_call: NA; cdr3_aa: CASNRPHRGKDEKLFF; cdr3_nt: TGTGCCAGCAATCGACCTCATAGGGGGAAAGATGAAAAACTGTTTTTT
clone_size: few; j_call: TRBJ1-5; v_call: TRBV19; d_call: NA; cdr3_aa: CASSITGTYSNQPQHF; cdr3_nt: TGTGCCAGTAGTATCACAGGGACTTATAGCAATCAGCCCCAGCATTTT
clone_size: NA; j_call: TRBJ2-7; v_call: TRBV29-1; d_call: NA; cdr3_aa: CSVDSPGSSYEQYF; cdr3_nt: TGCAGCGTTGACAGTCCAGGGAGCTCCTACGAGCAGTACTTC
clone_size: NA; j_call: TRBJ2-1; v_call: TRBV4-2; d_call: NA; cdr3_aa: CASSQGEYGFQLGNEQFF; cdr3_nt: TGTGCCAGCAGCCAAGGAGAGTACGGGTTCCAACTGGGTAATGAGCAGTTCTTC
clone_size: NA; j_call: TRBJ2-7; v_call: TRBV4-2; d_call: NA; cdr3_aa: CASSQAIRVEQYF; cdr3_nt: TGTGCCAGCAGCCAAGCGATACGGGTCGAGCAGTACTTC
clone_size: NA; j_call: TRBJ2-7; v_call: TRBV15; d_call: NA; cdr3_aa: CATSRDSLYEQYF; cdr3_nt: TGTGCCACCAGCAGAGACAGCCTCTACGAGCAGTACTTC
clone_size: NA; j_call: TRBJ2-5; v_call: TRBV29-1; d_call: NA; cdr3_aa: CSVSQSWETQYF; cdr3_nt: TGCAGCGTTTCACAATCGTGGGAGACCCAGTACTTC